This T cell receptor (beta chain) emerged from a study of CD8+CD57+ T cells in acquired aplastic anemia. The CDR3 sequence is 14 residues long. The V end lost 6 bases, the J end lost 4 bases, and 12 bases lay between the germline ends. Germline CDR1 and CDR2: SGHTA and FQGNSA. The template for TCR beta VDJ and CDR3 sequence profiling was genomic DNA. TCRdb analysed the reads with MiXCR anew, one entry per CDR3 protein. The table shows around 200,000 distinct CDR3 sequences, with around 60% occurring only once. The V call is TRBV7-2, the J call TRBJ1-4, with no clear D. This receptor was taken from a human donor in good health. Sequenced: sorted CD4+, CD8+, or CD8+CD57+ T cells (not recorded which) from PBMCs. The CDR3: CASSENENNEKLFF. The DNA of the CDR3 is TGTGCCAGCAGTGAAAACGAGAATAATGAAAAACTGTTTTTT.